A selection of T cell receptor beta chains follows, all from one sample in a study of blood T cells in healthy people across ages. MiXCR was run by TCRdb on the 5' RACE reads, yielding one entry per CDR3 protein. The repertoire holds 1.5 million to 2 million distinct CDR3 sequences, with roughly two fifths as singletons. Specimen: blood. The receptor source for this set is a human donor in good health. The CDR3 runs from the conserved cysteine through the conserved F or W. Fields, in order: V gene, J gene, CDR3 length, CDR3 protein.

V: TRBV24-1; J: TRBJ2-4; length: 17; CDR3: CATSFHKKGGIRNIQYF
V: TRBV7-3; J: TRBJ1-2; length: 13; CDR3: CASSITGGQGYTF
V: TRBV7-6; J: TRBJ2-7; length: 15; CDR3: CASSLSGTPTYEQYF
V: TRBV12-3/TRBV12-4; J: TRBJ2-2; length: 18; CDR3: CASSLSPQWEGNTGELLF
V: TRBV6-1; J: TRBJ2-3; length: 16; CDR3: CASSSIAGGSTDTQYF
V: TRBV20-1; J: TRBJ1-1; length: 15; CDR3: CSAPHPGQGDTEAFF
V: TRBV5-1; J: TRBJ2-6; length: 17; CDR3: CASSSEDGFSGANVLTF
V: TRBV4-3; J: TRBJ1-4; length: 13; CDR3: CASSRGFGEKLFF
V: TRBV29-1; J: TRBJ2-1; length: 12; CDR3: CSVYSLGNEQFF
V: TRBV27; J: TRBJ2-1; length: 15; CDR3: CASRNTGGFFYEQFF
V: TRBV29-1; J: TRBJ2-3; length: 16; CDR3: CSAKNAGRVRTDTQYF
V: TRBV20-1; J: TRBJ2-1; length: 16; CDR3: CSARRVAGVTYNEQFF
V: TRBV12-3/TRBV12-4; J: TRBJ1-2; length: 13; CDR3: CASSPEGAWGYTF
V: TRBV11-2; J: TRBJ2-1; length: 14; CDR3: CASRDAGAATEQFF
V: TRBV20-1; J: TRBJ2-5; length: 14; CDR3: CSARGTLAQETQYF
V: TRBV7-2; J: TRBJ2-5; length: 16; CDR3: CASSPVGAGGQETQYF
V: TRBV15; J: TRBJ2-1; length: 13; CDR3: CATSRNPRDEQFF
V: TRBV6-6; J: TRBJ1-1; length: 12; CDR3: CASSYQGREAFF
V: TRBV5-1; J: TRBJ2-7; length: 14; CDR3: CASSDLQGGDEQYF
V: TRBV6-2/TRBV6-3; J: NA; length: 17; CDR3: CASSHSIDDRLSYEQYF
V: TRBV5-1; J: TRBJ1-6; length: 14; CDR3: CASSLEPQGSPLHF
V: TRBV6-2/TRBV6-3; J: TRBJ1-2; length: 13; CDR3: CATGEQGHLYYTF
V: TRBV20-1; J: TRBJ2-2; length: 14; CDR3: CSARDIGTHGELFF
V: TRBV12-5; J: TRBJ1-2; length: 15; CDR3: CASGLFGRPNYGYTF
V: TRBV28; J: TRBJ1-5; length: 14; CDR3: CASSGTSPNQPQHF
V: TRBV20-1; J: TRBJ1-2; length: 13; CDR3: CSAQEQPLYGYTF
V: TRBV28; J: TRBJ2-5; length: 14; CDR3: CASSLSGTQETQYF
V: TRBV6-5; J: TRBJ2-6; length: 17; CDR3: CASSSPRQRSGANVLTF
V: TRBV30; J: TRBJ2-2; length: 13; CDR3: CAWSVQGAGELFF
V: TRBV20-1; J: TRBJ2-3; length: 14; CDR3: CSARRGGTTDTQYF
V: TRBV30; J: TRBJ2-7; length: 15; CDR3: CAWSMTSGGPCEQYF
V: TRBV5-6; J: TRBJ2-2; length: 16; CDR3: CASSFEWDGGTGELFF
V: TRBV7-2; J: TRBJ2-2; length: 15; CDR3: CASSSRHRISGELFF
V: TRBV7-2; J: TRBJ2-7; length: 14; CDR3: CASSRGLVVYEQYF
V: TRBV9; J: TRBJ1-2; length: 16; CDR3: CASSPSRQGTGYGYTF